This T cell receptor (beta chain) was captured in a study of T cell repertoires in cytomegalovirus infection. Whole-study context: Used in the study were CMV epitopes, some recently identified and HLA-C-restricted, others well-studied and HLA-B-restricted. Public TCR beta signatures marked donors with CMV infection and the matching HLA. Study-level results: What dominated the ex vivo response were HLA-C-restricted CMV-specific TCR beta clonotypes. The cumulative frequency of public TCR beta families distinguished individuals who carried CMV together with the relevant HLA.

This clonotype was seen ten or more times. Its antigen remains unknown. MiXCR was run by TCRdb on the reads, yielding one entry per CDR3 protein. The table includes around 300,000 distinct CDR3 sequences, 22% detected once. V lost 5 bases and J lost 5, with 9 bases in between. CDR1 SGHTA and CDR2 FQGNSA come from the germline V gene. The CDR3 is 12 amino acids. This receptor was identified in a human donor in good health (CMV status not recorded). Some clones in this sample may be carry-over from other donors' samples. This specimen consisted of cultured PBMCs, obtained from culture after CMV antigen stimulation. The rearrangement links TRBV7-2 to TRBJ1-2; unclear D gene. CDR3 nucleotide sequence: TGTGCCAGCAGCCCGGCCCCTTATGGCTACACCTTC. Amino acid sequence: CASSPAPYGYTF. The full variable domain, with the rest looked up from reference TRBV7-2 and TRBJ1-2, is GAGVSQSPSNKVTEKGKDVELRCDPISGHTALYWYRQSLGQGLEFLIYFQGNSAPDKSGLPSDRFSAERTGGSVSTLTIQRTQQEDSAVYLCASSPAPYGYTFGSGTRLTVV.